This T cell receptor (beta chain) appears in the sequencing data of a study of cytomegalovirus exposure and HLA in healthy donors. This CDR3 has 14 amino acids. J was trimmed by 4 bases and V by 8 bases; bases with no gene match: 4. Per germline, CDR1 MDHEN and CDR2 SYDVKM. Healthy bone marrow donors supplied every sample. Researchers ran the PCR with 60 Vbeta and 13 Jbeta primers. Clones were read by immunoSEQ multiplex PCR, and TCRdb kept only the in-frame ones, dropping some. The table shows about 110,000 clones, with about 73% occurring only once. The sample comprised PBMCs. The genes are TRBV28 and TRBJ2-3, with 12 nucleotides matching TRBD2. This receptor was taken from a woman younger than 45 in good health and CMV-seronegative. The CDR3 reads CASRLAGAPDTQYF. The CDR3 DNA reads TGTGCCAGCCGACTAGCGGGAGCCCCAGATACGCAGTATTTT.